The 5 T cell receptor beta chains reported below all come from one sample, sequenced in a study of brain T cells in children with intractable seizures. The time point: blood from clinic visit 5 months post-surgery; TSC patient then seizure free. Some clones are missing from TCRdb's copy, which holds only in-frame ones; the method was immunoSEQ multiplex PCR. The sample lists about 350,000 clones, roughly 92% occurring once. The source material was peripheral blood, sampled about 5 months after surgery. Receptors were obtained from a boy in the first two years of life with tuberous sclerosis and intractable seizures.

The gene calls are TRBV7-2 and TRBJ2-3; 10 nucleotides align to TRBD1. CDR1 and CDR2 (germline): SGHTA, FQGNSA. This CDR3 is 16 amino acids long. J lost 2 bases, V lost 1 base, and 3 bases had no gene match. CDR3 sequence reads: CASSLVGTGVTDTQYF. The CDR3 DNA follows: TGTGCCAGCAGCTTAGTGGGGACAGGGGTCACAGATACGCAGTATTTT.

The V gene is TRBV23-1, the J gene TRBJ2-7; D may be TRBD1 or TRBD2 (6 bases each). TRBV23-1 has ORF status, its function being uncertain. The CDR3 is made up of 14 amino acids. Trimming removed 2 bases at V and 5 bases at J, with 13 bases between. The CDR3 region is CASSQMRGDNEQYF. The CDR3 region has the DNA TGCGCCAGCAGTCAAATGAGGGGGGATAACGAGCAGTACTTC.

About this clone: This same CDR3 is encoded by further DNA sequences in the sample. This chain connects TRBV19 to TRBJ2-7; D is perhaps TRBD1 (6 bases). Germline lookup yields CDR1 LNHDA and CDR2 SQIVND (reference sequence). This CDR3 is built from 13 residues. V lost 6 bases and J lost 2, with 11 bases in between. CDR3 sequence (DNA): TGTGCCAGTAGCCTCGCAGGGGCCTACGAGCAGTACTTC. Its translation is CASSLAGAYEQYF.

The chain links TRBV5-6 to TRBJ2-1, with 9 bases aligning to TRBD2. CDR1 and CDR2 from the germline V gene are SGHDT and YYEEEE. The CDR3 runs to 16 residues. V shed 4 bases and J 0 bases; nucleotides not matched to a gene: 5. The CDR3 protein is CASSNLAGSSYNEQFF. The CDR3 DNA follows: TGTGCCAGCAGCAATCTAGCGGGGAGCTCCTACAATGAGCAGTTCTTC.

The rearrangement links TRBV6-6 to TRBJ1-2; D not certain. CDR1 is MNHNY and CDR2 is SVGAGI in the germline V gene (reference sequence). Trimming removed 2 bases at V and 9 bases at J, with 10 bases between. The CDR3 covers 12 residues. Here the CDR3 DNA reads TGTGCCAGCAGTTACGATCCGAGTCGCTACACCTTC. It translates to CASSYDPSRYTF.